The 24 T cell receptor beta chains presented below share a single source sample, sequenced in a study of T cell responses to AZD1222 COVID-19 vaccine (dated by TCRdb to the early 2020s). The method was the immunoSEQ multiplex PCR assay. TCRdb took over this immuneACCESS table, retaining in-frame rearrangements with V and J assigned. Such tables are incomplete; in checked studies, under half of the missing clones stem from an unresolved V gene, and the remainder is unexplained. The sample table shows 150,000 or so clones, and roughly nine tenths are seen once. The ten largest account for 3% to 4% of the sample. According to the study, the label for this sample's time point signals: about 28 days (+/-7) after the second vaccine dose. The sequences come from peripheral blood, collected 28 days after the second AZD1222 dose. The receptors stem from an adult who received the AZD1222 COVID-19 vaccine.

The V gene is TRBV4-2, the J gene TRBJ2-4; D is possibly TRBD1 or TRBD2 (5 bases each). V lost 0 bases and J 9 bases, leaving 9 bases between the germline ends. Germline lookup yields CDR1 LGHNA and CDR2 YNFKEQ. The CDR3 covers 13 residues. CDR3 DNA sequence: TGTGCCAGCAGCCAAGAGGGACGGGGCATTCAGTACTTC. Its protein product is CASSQEGRGIQYF.

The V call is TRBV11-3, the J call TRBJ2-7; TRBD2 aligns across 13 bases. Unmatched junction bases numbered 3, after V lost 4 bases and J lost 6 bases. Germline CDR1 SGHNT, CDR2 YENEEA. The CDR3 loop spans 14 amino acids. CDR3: CASSSRTSGSEQYF. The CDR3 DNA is TGTGCCAGCAGCTCCCGGACTAGCGGGAGCGAGCAGTACTTC.

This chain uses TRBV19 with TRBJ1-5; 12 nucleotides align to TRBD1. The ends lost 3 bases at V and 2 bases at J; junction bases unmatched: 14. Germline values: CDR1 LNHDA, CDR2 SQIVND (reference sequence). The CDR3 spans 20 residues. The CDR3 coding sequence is TGTGCCAGTAGTATTCTAAGAGAGGGACAGGGGGCAGGTGGCAATCAGCCCCAGCATTTT. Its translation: CASSILREGQGAGGNQPQHF.

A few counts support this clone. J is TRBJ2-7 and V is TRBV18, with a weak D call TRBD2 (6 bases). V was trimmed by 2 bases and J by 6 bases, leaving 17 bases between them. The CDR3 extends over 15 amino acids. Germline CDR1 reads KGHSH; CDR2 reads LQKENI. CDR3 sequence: CASSPGGGLSSEQYF. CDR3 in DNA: TGTGCCAGCTCACCAGGTGGGGGACTCTCGTCCGAGCAGTACTTC.

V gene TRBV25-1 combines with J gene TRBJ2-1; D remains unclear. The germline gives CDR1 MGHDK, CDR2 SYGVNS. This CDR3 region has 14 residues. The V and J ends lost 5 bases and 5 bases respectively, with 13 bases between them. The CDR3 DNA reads TGTGCCAGCAGTACTCGACGGGCTAACAATGAGCAGTTCTTC. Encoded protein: CASSTRRANNEQFF.

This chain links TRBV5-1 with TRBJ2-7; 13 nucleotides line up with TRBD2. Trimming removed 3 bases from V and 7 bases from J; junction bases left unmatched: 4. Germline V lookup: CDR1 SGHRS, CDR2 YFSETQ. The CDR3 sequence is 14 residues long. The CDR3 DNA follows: TGCGCCAGCAGCTCACTAGCGGGAGGGAGTGAGCAGTACTTC. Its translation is CASSSLAGGSEQYF.

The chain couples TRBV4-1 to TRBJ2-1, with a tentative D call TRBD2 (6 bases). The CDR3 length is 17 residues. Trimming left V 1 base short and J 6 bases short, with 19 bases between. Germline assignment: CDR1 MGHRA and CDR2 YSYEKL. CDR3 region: CASSQGSWEVASNEQFF. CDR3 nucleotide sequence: TGCGCCAGCAGCCAAGGGTCGTGGGAGGTGGCGAGCAATGAGCAGTTCTTC.

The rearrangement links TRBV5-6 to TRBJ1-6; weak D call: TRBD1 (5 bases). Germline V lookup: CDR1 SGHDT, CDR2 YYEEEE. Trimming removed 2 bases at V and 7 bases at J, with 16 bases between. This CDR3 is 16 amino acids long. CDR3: CASSLLWGNTNSPLHF. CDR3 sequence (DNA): TGTGCCAGCAGCTTACTTTGGGGGAACACGAATTCACCCCTCCACTTT.

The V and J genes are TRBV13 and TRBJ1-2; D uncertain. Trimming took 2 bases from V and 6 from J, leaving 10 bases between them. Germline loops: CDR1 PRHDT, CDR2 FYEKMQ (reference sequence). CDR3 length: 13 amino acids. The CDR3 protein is CASSLKGKDGYTF. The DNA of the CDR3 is TGTGCCAGCAGCTTAAAGGGAAAGGATGGCTACACCTTC.

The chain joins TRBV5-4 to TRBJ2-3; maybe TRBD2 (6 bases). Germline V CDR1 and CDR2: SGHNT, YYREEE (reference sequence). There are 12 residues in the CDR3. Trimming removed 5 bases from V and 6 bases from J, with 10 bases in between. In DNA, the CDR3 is TGTGCCAGCAGTCGGGGGTCGGATACGCAGTATTTT. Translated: CASSRGSDTQYF.

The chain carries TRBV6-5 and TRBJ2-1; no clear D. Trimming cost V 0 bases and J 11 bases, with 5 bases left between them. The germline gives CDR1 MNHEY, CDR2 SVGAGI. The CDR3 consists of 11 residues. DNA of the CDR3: TGTGCCAGCAGTTACTCTGGACAGCAGTTCTTC. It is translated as CASSYSGQQFF.

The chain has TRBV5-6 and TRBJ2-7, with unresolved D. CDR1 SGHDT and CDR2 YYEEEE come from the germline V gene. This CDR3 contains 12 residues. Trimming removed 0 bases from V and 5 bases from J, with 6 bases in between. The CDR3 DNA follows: TGTGCCAGCAGCTTGGCAGGCAACGAGCAGTACTTC. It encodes CASSLAGNEQYF.

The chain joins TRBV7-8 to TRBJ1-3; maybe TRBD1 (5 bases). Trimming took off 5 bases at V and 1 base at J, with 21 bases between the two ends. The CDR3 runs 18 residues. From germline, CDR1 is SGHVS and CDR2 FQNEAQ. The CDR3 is CASSLRVGGFVSGNTIYF. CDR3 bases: TGTGCCAGCAGCCTCCGGGTTGGGGGATTCGTTTCTGGAAACACCATATATTTT.

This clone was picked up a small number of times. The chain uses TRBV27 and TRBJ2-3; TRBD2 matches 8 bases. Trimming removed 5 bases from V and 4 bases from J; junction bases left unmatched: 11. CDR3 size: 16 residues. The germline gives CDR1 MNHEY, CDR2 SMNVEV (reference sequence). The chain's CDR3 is CASSGPSGSAADTQYF. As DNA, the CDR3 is TGTGCCAGCAGTGGGCCCAGCGGGAGTGCCGCAGATACGCAGTATTTT.

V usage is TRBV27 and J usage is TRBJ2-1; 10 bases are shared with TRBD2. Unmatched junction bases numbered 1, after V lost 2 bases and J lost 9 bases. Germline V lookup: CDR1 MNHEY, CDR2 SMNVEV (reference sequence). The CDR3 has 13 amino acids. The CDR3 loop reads CASSLSGRGEQFF. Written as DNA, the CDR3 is TGTGCCAGCAGTTTAAGCGGGAGGGGTGAGCAGTTCTTC.

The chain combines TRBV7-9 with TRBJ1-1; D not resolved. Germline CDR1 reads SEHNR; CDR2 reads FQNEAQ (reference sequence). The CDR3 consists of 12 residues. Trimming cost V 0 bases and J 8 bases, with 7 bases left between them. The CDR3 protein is CASSLALREAFF. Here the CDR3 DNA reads TGTGCCAGCAGCTTAGCGCTGAGAGAAGCTTTCTTT.

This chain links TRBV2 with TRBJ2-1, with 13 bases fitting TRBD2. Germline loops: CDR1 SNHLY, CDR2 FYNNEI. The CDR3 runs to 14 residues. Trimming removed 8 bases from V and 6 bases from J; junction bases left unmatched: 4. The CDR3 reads CASRLAGGANEQFF. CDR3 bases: TGTGCCAGCCGACTAGCGGGAGGAGCCAATGAGCAGTTCTTC.

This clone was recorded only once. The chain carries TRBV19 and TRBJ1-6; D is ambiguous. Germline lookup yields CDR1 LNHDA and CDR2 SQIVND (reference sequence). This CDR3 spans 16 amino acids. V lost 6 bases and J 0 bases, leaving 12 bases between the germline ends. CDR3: CASSIHRTSYNSPLHF. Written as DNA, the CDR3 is TGTGCCAGTAGCATACACCGAACCTCCTATAATTCACCCCTCCACTTT.

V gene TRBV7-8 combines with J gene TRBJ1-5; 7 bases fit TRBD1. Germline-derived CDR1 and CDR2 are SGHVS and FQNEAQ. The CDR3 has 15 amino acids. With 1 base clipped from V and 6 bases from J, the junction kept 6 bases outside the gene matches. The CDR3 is CASSLVGGGRQPQHF. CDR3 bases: TGTGCCAGCAGCTTAGTAGGAGGGGGCCGTCAGCCCCAGCATTTT.

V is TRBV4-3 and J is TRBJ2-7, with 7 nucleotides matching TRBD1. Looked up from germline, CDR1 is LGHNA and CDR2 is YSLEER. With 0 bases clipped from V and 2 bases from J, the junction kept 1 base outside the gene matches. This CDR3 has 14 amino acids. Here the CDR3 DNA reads TGCGCCAGCAGCCAAGACAGGGGGACCTACGAGCAGTACTTC. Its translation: CASSQDRGTYEQYF.

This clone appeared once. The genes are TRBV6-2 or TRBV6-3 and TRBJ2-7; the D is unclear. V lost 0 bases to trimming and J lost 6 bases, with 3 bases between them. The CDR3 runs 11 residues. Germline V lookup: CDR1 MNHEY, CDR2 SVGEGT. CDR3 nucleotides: TGTGCCAGCAGTTACTCTCGCGAGCAGTACTTC. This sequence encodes CASSYSREQYF.

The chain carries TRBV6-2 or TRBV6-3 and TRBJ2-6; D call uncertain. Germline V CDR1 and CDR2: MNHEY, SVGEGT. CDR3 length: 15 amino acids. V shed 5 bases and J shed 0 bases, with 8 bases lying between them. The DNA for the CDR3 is TGTGCCAGCAGTCGGACGGCCTCTGGGGCCAACGTCCTGACTTTC. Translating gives CASSRTASGANVLTF.

The CDR3 here is CASSLAPALGETQYF. For the CDR3, the DNA is TGTGCCAGCAGCTTGGCCCCAGCGTTGGGAGAGACCCAGTACTTC. The chain couples TRBV5-8 to TRBJ2-5, with no clear D. This CDR3 spans 15 amino acids. CDR1 and CDR2 (germline): SGHTS, YDEGEE. Trimming pared 0 bases from V and 4 bases from J, leaving 13 bases between.

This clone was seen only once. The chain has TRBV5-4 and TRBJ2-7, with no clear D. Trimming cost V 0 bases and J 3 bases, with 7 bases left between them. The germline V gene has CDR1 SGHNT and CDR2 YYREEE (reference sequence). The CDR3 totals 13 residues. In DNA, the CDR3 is TGTGCCAGCAGCTTGGTAGAAAACTACGAGCAGTACTTC. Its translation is CASSLVENYEQYF.